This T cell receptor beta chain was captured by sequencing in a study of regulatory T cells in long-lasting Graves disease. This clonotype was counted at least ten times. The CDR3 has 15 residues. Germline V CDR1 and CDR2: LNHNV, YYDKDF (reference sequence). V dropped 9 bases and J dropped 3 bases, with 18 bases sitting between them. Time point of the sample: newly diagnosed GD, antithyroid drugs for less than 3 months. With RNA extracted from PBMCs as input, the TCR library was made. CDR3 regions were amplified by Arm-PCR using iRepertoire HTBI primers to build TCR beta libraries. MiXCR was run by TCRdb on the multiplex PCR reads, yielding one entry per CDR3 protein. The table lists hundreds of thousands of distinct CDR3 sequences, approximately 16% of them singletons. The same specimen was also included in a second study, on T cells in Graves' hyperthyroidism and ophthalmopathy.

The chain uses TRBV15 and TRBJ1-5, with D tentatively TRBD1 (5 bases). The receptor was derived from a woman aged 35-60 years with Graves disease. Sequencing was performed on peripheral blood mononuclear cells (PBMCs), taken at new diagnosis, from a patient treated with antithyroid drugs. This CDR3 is CATQGAWGDNQPQHF. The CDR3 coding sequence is TGTGCCACGCAAGGGGCCTGGGGCGACAATCAGCCCCAGCATTTT.